One and the same sample provided the 19 T cell receptor beta chains below, sequenced in a study of T cells after yellow fever vaccination. MiXCR, run by TCRdb on the 5' RACE reads, gives a single entry per CDR3 protein. This sample has 150,000 or so distinct CDR3 sequences, with more than 6.5% found just once. This specimen consisted of CD4+ T cells sorted from PBMCs, obtained 10 days after the yellow fever booster vaccination. The receptor set was obtained from a man in his thirties or forties who received the YFV17D yellow fever vaccine.

This clonotype showed up many times. The rearrangement joins TRBV9 to TRBJ2-7, with 7 bases lining up with TRBD2. The V gene end was trimmed by 4 bases and the J gene end by 5 bases; junction bases not matched to a gene: 9. Germline V gives CDR1 SGDLS, CDR2 YYNGEE. This CDR3 is built from 14 residues. CDR3 sequence (DNA): TGTGCCAGCAGCCCTAGGACTAGTACCCACGAGCAGTACTTC. This encodes CASSPRTSTHEQYF.

This clonotype was seen many times. The rearrangement links TRBV7-9 to TRBJ2-5; tentative D call: TRBD1 (5 bases). V was trimmed by 5 bases and J by 2 bases, leaving 12 bases between them. The CDR3 sequence is 14 residues long. Per germline, CDR1 SEHNR and CDR2 FQNEAQ (reference sequence). The CDR3 DNA follows: TGTGCCAGCAGCCGTCAGGGCCTACAAGAGACCCAGTACTTC. It is translated as CASSRQGLQETQYF.

In its sample, this clonotype was seen many times. The chain carries TRBV29-1 and TRBJ2-7; D possibly corresponds to TRBD1 (6 bases). V was pared by 4 bases and J by 2 bases, with 12 bases between. Germline V gives CDR1 SQVTM, CDR2 ANQGSEA. The CDR3 covers 13 residues. CDR3 in DNA: TGCAGCGTTGGAGAAGGGGGAACCTACGAGCAGTACTTC. Translation gives CSVGEGGTYEQYF.

This clonotype was recorded once. Just one base apart from a much larger clone, this may be a read error. The chain's CDR3 is CASSFNRQNEQFF. The CDR3 DNA sequence: TGTGCCAGCAGCTTCAACAGACAGAATGAGCAGTTCTTC. The chain carries TRBV7-6 and TRBJ2-1, with D perhaps TRBD1 (5 bases). This CDR3 comprises 13 residues. Trimming pared 3 bases from V and 7 bases from J, leaving 10 bases between. Germline CDR1 and CDR2: SGHVS and FNYEAQ.

This clonotype has a count of ten or more. The rearrangement links TRBV3-1 to TRBJ2-1, with 7 nucleotides matching TRBD1. The germline gives CDR1 LGHDT, CDR2 YNNKEL (reference sequence). The junction had 9 bases not matched to a gene; V was cut back by 7 bases and J by 12 bases. This CDR3 has 12 amino acids. The CDR3 sequence is CASIGDSGRQFF. The DNA of the CDR3 is TGTGCCAGCATAGGGGACAGCGGTCGGCAGTTCTTC.

The CDR3 here is CASSLVVAHNEQFF. The CDR3 nucleotides are TGTGCCAGCAGCTTAGTGGTAGCGCACAATGAGCAGTTCTTC. The V call is TRBV7-2, the J call TRBJ2-1, with a possible D match to TRBD2 (5 bases). The V gene lost 1 base and the J gene lost 5 bases, with 9 bases spanning the gap. The CDR3 totals 14 residues. Germline values: CDR1 SGHTA, CDR2 FQGNSA.

This clonotype showed up many times. The chain recombines TRBV20-1 with TRBJ2-3; D may match TRBD1 or TRBD2 (5 bases each). V lost 5 bases and J 7 bases, leaving 22 bases between the germline ends. Germline lookup yields CDR1 DFQATT and CDR2 SNEGSKA (reference sequence). This CDR3 is built from 15 residues. CDR3 amino acids: CSAARTDRQPHTQYF. CDR3 DNA sequence: TGCAGTGCTGCTCGGACTGATCGACAGCCCCATACGCAGTATTTT.

This clonotype showed up many times. The chain employs TRBV27 and TRBJ2-5, with 10 bases identical to TRBD2. The V gene end was trimmed by 5 bases and the J gene end by 3 bases; junction bases not matched to a gene: 15. CDR1 is MNHEY and CDR2 is SMNVEV in the germline V gene (reference sequence). There are 18 residues in the CDR3. CDR3 in DNA: TGTGCCAGCAGTCTTACGCTTCCCGGGACTAGCGTGAAAGAGACCCAGTACTTC. Residues: CASSLTLPGTSVKETQYF.

The chain links TRBV6-1 to TRBJ1-3; tentative D call: TRBD1 (5 bases). This CDR3 contains 15 residues. The germline V and J ends were trimmed by 8 bases and 0 bases, with 14 bases remaining between them. Per the germline V gene, CDR1 is MNHNS and CDR2 is SASEGT. CDR3: CASRGRAYSGNTIYF. Here the CDR3 DNA reads TGTGCCAGCCGTGGCAGGGCCTACTCTGGAAACACCATATATTTT.

This clonotype has ten or more counts. V and J are TRBV10-3 and TRBJ2-5; D is unresolved. Trimming removed 4 bases at V and 5 bases at J, with 11 bases between. Germline V lookup: CDR1 ENHRY, CDR2 SYGVKD. The CDR3 is 13 amino acids. The CDR3 DNA reads as TGTGCCATCAGTGGGGTCAGCAGGGAGACCCAGTACTTC. Translation: CAISGVSRETQYF.

The chain links TRBV30 to TRBJ2-1, with D tentatively TRBD1 or TRBD2 (5 bases each). This CDR3 comprises 19 residues. Trimming pared 5 bases from V and 4 bases from J, leaving 30 bases between. Germline CDR1 reads GTSNPN; CDR2 reads SVGIG (reference sequence). The CDR3 region has the DNA TGTGCCTGGGATGGGCTTAGGGAGCTTGCCGTAAGGGGTTACAATGAGCAGTTCTTC. As protein: CAWDGLRELAVRGYNEQFF.

This clonotype was detected many times. V and J are TRBV12-3 or TRBV12-4 and TRBJ2-2; TRBD2 matches 10 bases. The CDR3 length is 16 residues. Unmatched junction bases numbered 5, after V lost 2 bases and J lost 5 bases. In DNA form, the CDR3 reads TGTGCCAGCAGTTTAATGAGCGGGAGGGGAACCGGGGAGCTGTTTTTT. It codes for CASSLMSGRGTGELFF.

This clonotype was detected many times. The chain employs TRBV7-2 and TRBJ2-3; 7 bases fit TRBD2. The CDR3 is made up of 15 amino acids. CDR1 and CDR2 (germline): SGHTA, FQGNSA. V trimming: 5 bases; J trimming: 7 bases; junction bases outside the gene matches: 12. CDR3 in amino acids: CASSTTAGGRNTQYF. Written as DNA, the CDR3 is TGTGCCAGCAGCACAACGGCGGGCGGGAGAAATACGCAGTATTTT.

This clonotype was found many times. The chain employs TRBV10-3 and TRBJ2-5; a weak D match, TRBD1 (6 bases). Germline V gene sequence: CDR1 ENHRY, CDR2 SYGVKD. CDR3 length: 15 amino acids. V was shortened by 0 bases and J by 5 bases, with 13 bases between the two germline ends. CDR3 region: CAISESGKGVETQYF. DNA for the CDR3: TGTGCCATCAGTGAGTCGGGAAAGGGGGTCGAGACCCAGTACTTC.

The table lists this clonotype with many counts. The chain links TRBV7-2 to TRBJ2-1; possibly TRBD2 for D (7 bases). Germline V gene sequence: CDR1 SGHTA, CDR2 FQGNSA. The CDR3 totals 16 residues. Trimming took off 1 base at V and 3 bases at J, with 13 bases between the two ends. In DNA form, the CDR3 reads TGTGCCAGCAGCTTAGTACAGGGAGGGGTCTACAATGAGCAGTTCTTC. Translating gives CASSLVQGGVYNEQFF.

This clonotype occurred many times. The chain employs TRBV29-1 and TRBJ2-7; the D is unclear. V dropped 7 bases and J dropped 1 base, with 8 bases sitting between them. Germline-derived CDR1 and CDR2 are SQVTM and ANQGSEA. The CDR3 consists of 11 residues. The CDR3 nucleotides are TGCAGCGCCCGGGTTTCCTACGAGCAGTACTTC. It codes for CSARVSYEQYF.

The chain recombines TRBV5-4 with TRBJ1-4, with D unclear. V lost 2 bases, J lost 5 bases, and 7 bases lay in between. The germline V gene encodes CDR1 SGHNT and CDR2 YYREEE (reference sequence). This CDR3 is 13 amino acids long. The CDR3 loop is CASSFGRNEKLFF. CDR3 in DNA: TGTGCCAGCAGCTTCGGGAGAAATGAAAAACTGTTTTTT.

This clonotype occurred many times. V gene TRBV4-3 combines with J gene TRBJ1-6; 9 nucleotides agree with TRBD1. This CDR3 region has 18 residues. The ends lost 0 bases at V and 7 bases at J; junction bases unmatched: 10. Germline V CDR1 and CDR2: LGHNA, YSLEER. The CDR3 here is CASSQEIRRTGVNSPLHF. The CDR3 nucleotides read TGCGCCAGCAGCCAAGAGATCCGTAGGACAGGGGTCAATTCACCCCTCCACTTT.

This clonotype was detected many times. The gene calls are TRBV7-2 and TRBJ2-5, with D tentatively TRBD2 (5 bases). This CDR3 has 12 residues. The V end was cut by 5 bases, the J end by 4 bases, with 8 bases between. In germline, CDR1 is SGHTA, CDR2 FQGNSA. As DNA, the CDR3 is TGTGCCAGCAGCGAGGGATTAGAGACCCAGTACTTC. The encoded protein is CASSEGLETQYF.